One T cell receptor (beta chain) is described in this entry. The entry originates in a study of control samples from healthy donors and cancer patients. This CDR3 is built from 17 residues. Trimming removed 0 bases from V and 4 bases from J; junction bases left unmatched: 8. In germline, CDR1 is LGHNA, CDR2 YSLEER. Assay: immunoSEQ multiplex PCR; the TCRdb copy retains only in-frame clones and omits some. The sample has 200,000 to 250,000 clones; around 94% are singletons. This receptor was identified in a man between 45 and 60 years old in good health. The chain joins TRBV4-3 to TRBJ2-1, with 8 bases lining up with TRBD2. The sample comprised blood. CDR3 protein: CASSQDLRGGGYNEQFF. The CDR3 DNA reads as TGCGCCAGCAGCCAAGACTTACGGGGGGGCGGGTACAATGAGCAGTTCTTC.